Each of the 30 T cell receptor beta chains below was sequenced from the same sample in a study of T cell changes during pregnancy in multiple sclerosis. Sequencing used immunoSEQ multiplex PCR; TCRdb keeps in-frame clones, though not all of them. The sample carries about 40,000 clones, 75% to 95% recorded once. The source material was CD8+ T cells from peripheral blood mononuclear cells, sampled before pregnancy. These receptors were taken from a female donor with multiple sclerosis, enrolled in a pregnancy study.

The chain uses TRBV19 and TRBJ2-1; D not resolved. This CDR3 region has 17 residues. Trimming took off 0 bases at V and 0 bases at J, with 12 bases between the two ends. The germline V gene encodes CDR1 LNHDA and CDR2 SQIVND (reference sequence). CDR3 nucleotides: TGTGCCAGTAGTATAGATGACGCCGGGTCCTCCTACAATGAGCAGTTCTTC. The encoded protein is CASSIDDAGSSYNEQFF.

The chain combines TRBV7-2 with TRBJ2-5; D is unresolved. Germline CDR1 SGHTA, CDR2 FQGNSA. Trimming shortened V by 5 bases and J by 4 bases, and 14 bases separated the two germline ends. There are 14 residues in the CDR3. This CDR3 reads CASSPPDSRETQYF. CDR3 DNA sequence: TGTGCCAGCAGCCCCCCAGATAGCCGAGAGACCCAGTACTTC.

The chain links TRBV27 to TRBJ2-7; TRBD2 matches at 10 bases. The V and J ends lost 6 bases and 7 bases, in that order; junction bases with no gene match: 12. The V gene's germline CDR1 is MNHEY and CDR2 SMNVEV (reference sequence). This CDR3 is built from 15 residues. The CDR3 loop is CASRPVPLAGLEQYF. CDR3 DNA: TGTGCCAGCAGACCGGTTCCACTAGCGGGATTGGAGCAGTACTTC.

V usage is TRBV5-4 and J usage is TRBJ2-2; weak D call: TRBD1 (5 bases). With 4 bases removed from V and 1 base from J, the gap between germline ends came to 11 bases. The CDR3 totals 15 residues. Germline V gene data show CDR1 as SGHNT and CDR2 as YYREEE (reference sequence). CDR3 DNA sequence: TGTGCCAGCAGCCGAATGACAGAGAACACCGGGGAGCTGTTTTTT. Residues: CASSRMTENTGELFF.

This chain joins TRBV4-3 and TRBJ2-1; TRBD1 matches 7 bases. CDR3 length: 18 amino acids. V shed 3 bases and J 4 bases; nucleotides not matched to a gene: 15. Looked up from germline, CDR1 is LGHNA and CDR2 is YSLEER. CDR3 amino acids: CASSQENTGAVVYNEQFF. CDR3 DNA sequence: TGCGCCAGCAGCCAGGAAAATACAGGGGCGGTAGTATACAATGAGCAGTTCTTC.

The chain joins TRBV7-9 to TRBJ2-7, with no clear D. The CDR3 length is 12 residues. The germline gives CDR1 SEHNR, CDR2 FQNEAQ (reference sequence). V lost 3 bases and J lost 6, with 9 bases in between. The CDR3 DNA reads as TGTGCCAGCAGCTTCGCAGGAAGCGAGCAGTACTTC. Translation: CASSFAGSEQYF.

The CDR3 sequence is CASSPWTSELGEQFF. The CDR3 DNA is TGTGCCAGCAGCCCCTGGACTAGCGAGTTGGGTGAGCAGTTCTTC. V usage is TRBV6-6 and J usage is TRBJ2-1; 9 bases are shared with TRBD2. V lost 6 bases and J lost 9; bases outside the gene matches: 12. The CDR3 covers 15 residues. Germline V gene sequence: CDR1 MNHNY, CDR2 SVGAGI (reference sequence).

A remark on this clone: One end of the junction fails to match germline, which may point to a read error. The rearrangement joins TRBV6-5 to TRBJ2-7; D is perhaps TRBD2 (5 bases). Germline CDR1 is MNHEY and CDR2 is SVGAGI. The CDR3 is 12 residues long. The CDR3 DNA follows: TGTGCCAGCAGCGGGGTCACCGGGTCTCTTTCTTTC. Its protein product is CASSGVTGSLSF.

J is TRBJ1-1 and V is TRBV27; tentative D call: TRBD1 (6 bases). V dropped 4 bases and J dropped 3 bases, with 18 bases sitting between them. The germline gives CDR1 MNHEY, CDR2 SMNVEV (reference sequence). The CDR3 contains 16 residues. The CDR3 region is CASSWGGHPKDTEAFF. The DNA of the CDR3 is TGTGCCAGCAGTTGGGGGGGACACCCGAAGGACACTGAAGCTTTCTTT.

This chain links TRBV6-1 with TRBJ2-7; D unresolved. CDR3 length equals 14 residues. V was shortened by 2 bases and J by 3 bases, with 11 bases between the two germline ends. Germline V gives CDR1 MNHNS, CDR2 SASEGT. For the CDR3, the DNA is TGTGCCAGCAGTGAACGCCCTCCGGTCTACGAGCAGTACTTC. Its translation is CASSERPPVYEQYF.

The chain carries TRBV9 and TRBJ2-3, with 10 bases fitting TRBD2. V lost 4 bases, J lost 0 bases, and 5 bases stayed unmatched. The length of the CDR3 is 16 residues. Germline V CDR1 and CDR2: SGDLS, YYNGEE. The CDR3 nucleotides are TGTGCCAGCAGCTTAGCGGGGGGTGAAAGCACAGATACGCAGTATTTT. Translation: CASSLAGGESTDTQYF.

J is TRBJ2-7 and V is TRBV30; D is possibly TRBD1 (5 bases). The CDR3 loop spans 13 amino acids. Germline CDR1 is GTSNPN and CDR2 is SVGIG (reference sequence). V dropped 0 bases and J dropped 4 bases, with 10 bases sitting between them. CDR3 residues: CAWSVGAGYEQYF. Written as DNA, the CDR3 is TGTGCCTGGAGTGTAGGAGCAGGGTACGAGCAGTACTTC.

The rearrangement uses TRBV27 and TRBJ1-1; D might be TRBD1 (5 bases). The CDR3 has 13 residues. CDR1 and CDR2 (germline): MNHEY, SMNVEV (reference sequence). V lost 0 bases to trimming and J lost 8 bases, with 10 bases between them. CDR3 in amino acids: CASSLSSGAEAFF. DNA for the CDR3: TGTGCCAGCAGTTTATCCTCTGGGGCAGAAGCTTTCTTT.

The chain links TRBV15 to TRBJ2-7; no clear D. The ends were cut back, 2 bases at V and 4 bases at J, with 12 bases in the middle. The CDR3 loop spans 14 amino acids. CDR1 LNHNV and CDR2 YYDKDF come from the germline V gene (reference sequence). CDR3 residues: CATSRPLYGYEQYF. In DNA form, the CDR3 reads TGTGCCACCAGCAGACCACTGTACGGGTACGAGCAGTACTTC.

The V call is TRBV2, the J call TRBJ2-3; 10 nucleotides align to TRBD2. Germline CDR1 SNHLY, CDR2 FYNNEI. The V gene end was trimmed by 6 bases and the J gene end by 0 bases; junction bases not matched to a gene: 12. The CDR3 is 18 residues long. CDR3 nucleotide sequence: TGTGCCAGCAGCGCCTGGACTAGCGGACCTACTAGCACAGATACGCAGTATTTT. Protein product: CASSAWTSGPTSTDTQYF.

The chain joins TRBV29-1 to TRBJ2-1, with a tentative D call TRBD2 (6 bases). The CDR3 is made up of 17 amino acids. From germline, CDR1 is SQVTM and CDR2 ANQGSEA. V dropped 1 base and J dropped 2 bases, with 18 bases sitting between them. This chain's CDR3 is CSVEGRGSLDPYNEQFF. The CDR3 nucleotides read TGCAGCGTTGAAGGGAGGGGTTCCCTGGACCCCTACAATGAGCAGTTCTTC.

This chain connects TRBV7-9 to TRBJ1-2; 7 bases line up with TRBD1. CDR1 and CDR2 from the germline V gene are SEHNR and FQNEAQ (reference sequence). This CDR3 has 13 amino acids. V gave up 5 bases and J gave up 5 bases; unmatched junction bases: 5. CDR3 DNA sequence: TGTGCCAGCAGCGCCGGGACAGCATATGGCTACACCTTC. Amino acid sequence: CASSAGTAYGYTF.

The chain has TRBV6-5 and TRBJ2-4; 9 nucleotides agree with TRBD1. Trimming at V came to 2 bases and at J to 6 bases, leaving 2 bases not matched to a gene. CDR1 and CDR2 from the germline V gene are MNHEY and SVGAGI. This CDR3 is built from 14 residues. The CDR3 spells CASSYATGGNIQYF. The CDR3 bases are TGTGCCAGCAGTTACGCGACAGGGGGAAACATTCAGTACTTC.

V usage is TRBV28 and J usage is TRBJ2-1; TRBD2 aligns across 7 bases. This CDR3 contains 15 residues. CDR1 and CDR2 from the germline V gene are MDHEN and SYDVKM. Germline trimming cut 5 bases from V and 0 bases from J; bases unmatched to any gene: 4. This CDR3 is CASSRAGSSYNEQFF. In nucleotides, the CDR3 is TGTGCCAGCAGTCGAGCGGGGAGCTCCTACAATGAGCAGTTCTTC.

There are many counts of this clone. This chain links TRBV29-1 with TRBJ1-1; maybe TRBD1 (6 bases). The V end was cut by 1 base, the J end by 3 bases, with 6 bases between. The CDR3 has 12 residues. CDR1 is SQVTM and CDR2 is ANQGSEA in the germline V gene. The CDR3 DNA reads TGCAGCGTTGAAGCAGGGGACACTGAAGCTTTCTTT. This gives the protein CSVEAGDTEAFF. Drawing the rest from reference TRBV29-1 and TRBJ1-1, the complete variable domain is SAVISQKPSRDICQRGTSLTIQCQVDSQVTMMFWYRQQPGQSLTLIATANQGSEATYESGFVIDKFPISRPNLTFSTLTVSNMSPEDSSIYLCSVEAGDTEAFFGQGTRLTVV.

The chain uses TRBV6-6 and TRBJ2-3, with TRBD2 identical over 12 bases. CDR3 length: 16 residues. J gave up 2 bases and V 6 bases, and 6 bases lay outside the gene matches. In germline, CDR1 is MNHNY, CDR2 SVGAGI (reference sequence). CDR3 nucleotides: TGTGCCAGCAGCCTTACTAGCGGGAGGTTCACAGATACGCAGTATTTT. It yields the protein CASSLTSGRFTDTQYF.

The genes are TRBV5-3 and TRBJ2-7; maybe TRBD1 (6 bases). TRBV5-3 is flagged as an ORF with uncertain function. There are 20 residues in the CDR3. The V gene lost 4 bases and the J gene lost 2 bases, with 31 bases spanning the gap. The CDR3 is CARSPMTALLDSRFTYEQYF. DNA of the CDR3: TGTGCCAGAAGCCCCATGACCGCTCTCTTGGACAGTCGATTTACCTACGAGCAGTACTTC.

The rearrangement joins TRBV19 to TRBJ1-4; maybe TRBD1 (5 bases). Per germline, CDR1 LNHDA and CDR2 SQIVND (reference sequence). The CDR3 spans 17 residues. The V end lost 3 bases, the J end lost 4 bases, and 18 bases lay between the germline ends. The CDR3 DNA follows: TGTGCCAGTAGTATCATACCCGTGACAGTCGGTAATGAAAAACTGTTTTTT. As protein: CASSIIPVTVGNEKLFF.

The rearrangement joins TRBV5-1 to TRBJ2-1, with 10 bases aligning to TRBD2. Germline CDR1 and CDR2: SGHRS and YFSETQ. Losses at the gene ends were 4 bases for V and 5 bases for J; bases not matched to a gene: 9. CDR3 length: 16 residues. The CDR3 region is CASSLRLAGLDNEQFF. DNA of the CDR3: TGCGCCAGCAGCCTCAGACTAGCGGGCCTCGACAATGAGCAGTTCTTC. Together with reference TRBV5-1 and TRBJ2-1, the CDR3 gives the full variable domain: KAGVTQTPRYLIKTRGQQVTLSCSPISGHRSVSWYQQTPGQGLQFLFEYFSETQRNKGNFPGRFSGRQFSNSRSEMNVSTLELGDSALYLCASSLRLAGLDNEQFFGPGTRLTVL.

In this sample, this clone turned up once. This chain connects TRBV10-3 to TRBJ2-7; TRBD2 matches at 10 bases. Germline V CDR1 and CDR2: ENHRY, SYGVKD. CDR3 length: 15 residues. The J segment lost 5 bases and the V segment lost 4 bases, leaving 8 bases of the junction unmatched. CDR3 in amino acids: CAISASGSGYDEQYF. CDR3 DNA: TGTGCCATCAGTGCTAGCGGGAGTGGGTATGACGAGCAGTACTTC.

This rearrangement joins TRBV11-2 to TRBJ2-1; 9 nucleotides match TRBD2. CDR3 length equals 17 residues. Trimming at V came to 5 bases and at J to 6 bases, leaving 14 bases not matched to a gene. The germline gives CDR1 SGHAT, CDR2 FQNNGV. CDR3: CASSRNSGRALGNEQFF. The DNA for the CDR3 is TGTGCCAGCAGCCGCAATAGCGGGAGAGCTTTAGGCAATGAGCAGTTCTTC.

This chain connects TRBV30 to TRBJ1-4, with D possibly being TRBD1 (5 bases). The CDR3 is 13 amino acids. The V end lost 1 base, the J end lost 4 bases, and 7 bases lay between the germline ends. Germline-derived CDR1 and CDR2 are GTSNPN and SVGIG (reference sequence). The CDR3 protein is CAWSEGNNEKLFF. DNA for the CDR3: TGTGCCTGGAGTGAGGGGAATAATGAAAAACTGTTTTTT.

The chain recombines TRBV30 with TRBJ2-1, with 7 bases lining up with TRBD1. This CDR3 comprises 15 residues. The germline gives CDR1 GTSNPN, CDR2 SVGIG (reference sequence). The junction had 12 bases not matched to a gene; V was cut back by 4 bases and J by 6 bases. The CDR3 DNA reads TGTGCCTGGACCACAGGGGTAATTGGAGGCAATGAGCAGTTCTTC. It specifies CAWTTGVIGGNEQFF.

The V and J genes are TRBV5-4 and TRBJ1-2; possibly TRBD1 for D (6 bases). V lost 3 bases to trimming and J lost 4 bases, with 10 bases between them. Germline V gene sequence: CDR1 SGHNT, CDR2 YYREEE (reference sequence). The CDR3 is 13 amino acids. CDR3 sequence (DNA): TGTGCCAGCAGCTCAGGGGAAACCTATGGCTACACCTTC. This encodes CASSSGETYGYTF.

The J gene is TRBJ2-1, the V gene TRBV13; TRBD2 matches 9 bases. The CDR3 consists of 14 residues. V was pared by 6 bases and J by 6 bases, with 6 bases of the junction left unmatched. Germline V lookup: CDR1 PRHDT, CDR2 FYEKMQ (reference sequence). The CDR3 loop is CASSESGRLNEQFF. In DNA form, the CDR3 reads TGTGCCAGCAGTGAAAGCGGGAGGCTCAATGAGCAGTTCTTC. Drawing the rest from reference TRBV13 and TRBJ2-1, the complete variable domain is AAGVIQSPRHLIKEKRETATLKCYPIPRHDTVYWYQQGPGQDPQFLISFYEKMQSDKGSIPDRFSAQQFSDYHSELNMSSLELGDSALYFCASSESGRLNEQFFGPGTRLTVL.